This T cell receptor beta chain was retrieved from a study of blood T cell repertoires in COVID-19. Background on the study: COVID-19 samples collected from the United States, Italy and Spain covered acute and convalescent phases. Sources were T cells, B-cell-depleted T cells, or PBMCs; the material itself was cDNA or gDNA.

During active infection, Seattle patients enrolled and were then monitored through disease. CDR1 and CDR2 (germline): SGHVS, FQNEAQ. Trimming shortened V by 1 base and J by 0 bases, and 11 bases separated the two germline ends. The CDR3 loop spans 16 amino acids. Generated by immunoSEQ multiplex PCR, the TCRdb table keeps only in-frame clones and is missing some. In the table there are roughly 250,000 clones, approximately 85% of which are singletons. The source material was peripheral blood. The receptor was derived from a human donor with COVID-19, enrolled during active disease. The donor label of this sample is uncertain. The rearrangement joins TRBV7-8 to TRBJ2-3; D gene ambiguous. CDR3: CASSLVNGGSTDTQYF. The CDR3 DNA reads as TGTGCCAGCAGCTTAGTTAACGGCGGAAGCACAGATACGCAGTATTTT.